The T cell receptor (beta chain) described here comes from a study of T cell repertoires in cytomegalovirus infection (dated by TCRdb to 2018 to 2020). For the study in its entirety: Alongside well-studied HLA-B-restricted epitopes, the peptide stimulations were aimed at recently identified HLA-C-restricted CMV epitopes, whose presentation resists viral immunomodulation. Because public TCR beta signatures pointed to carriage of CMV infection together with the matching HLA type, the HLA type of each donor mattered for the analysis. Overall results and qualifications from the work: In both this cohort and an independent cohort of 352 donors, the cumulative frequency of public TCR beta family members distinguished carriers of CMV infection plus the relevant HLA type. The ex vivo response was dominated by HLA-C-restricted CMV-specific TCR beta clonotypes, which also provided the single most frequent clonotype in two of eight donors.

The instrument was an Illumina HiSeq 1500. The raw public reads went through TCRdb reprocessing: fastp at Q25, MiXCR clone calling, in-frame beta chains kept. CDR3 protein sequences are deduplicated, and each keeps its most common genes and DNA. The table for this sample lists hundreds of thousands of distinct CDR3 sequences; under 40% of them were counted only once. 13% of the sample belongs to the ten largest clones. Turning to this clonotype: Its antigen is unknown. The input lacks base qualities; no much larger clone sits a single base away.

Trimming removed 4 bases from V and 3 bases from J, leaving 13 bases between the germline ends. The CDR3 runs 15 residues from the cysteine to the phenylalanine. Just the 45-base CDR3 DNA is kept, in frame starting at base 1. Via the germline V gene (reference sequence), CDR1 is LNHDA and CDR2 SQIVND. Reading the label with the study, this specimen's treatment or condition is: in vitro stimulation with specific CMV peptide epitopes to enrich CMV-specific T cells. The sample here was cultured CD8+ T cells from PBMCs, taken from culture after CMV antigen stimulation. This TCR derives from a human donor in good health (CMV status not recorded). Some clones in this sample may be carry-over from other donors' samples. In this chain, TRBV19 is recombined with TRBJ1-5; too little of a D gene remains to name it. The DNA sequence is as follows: TGTGCCAGTAGTACCCTCAAATACGACAATCAGCCCCAGCATTTT. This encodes CASSTLKYDNQPQHF.